The clone carrying this TCR beta chain was detected only a few times. The CDR3 is 14 amino acids. The ends were cut back, 4 bases at V and 2 bases at J, with 10 bases in the middle. Germline-derived CDR1 and CDR2 are KGHDR and SFDVKD. TCRdb's copy holds only in-frame clones and misses some; the assay was immunoSEQ multiplex PCR. The sample lists approximately 120,000 clones, around 83% occurring once. The record originates from a study of blood T cell repertoires in COVID-19. Overall study: Samples taken during acute and convalescent COVID-19 were collected in the United States, Italy and Spain. The analysed material was cDNA or gDNA that came from T cells, B-cell-depleted T cells, or PBMCs.

This TCR was sampled from a man aged 25 to 40 who had recovered from COVID-19. This sequence joins TRBV24-1 and TRBJ1-2; the D gene is possibly TRBD1 (5 bases). Sample: PBMCs or T cells enriched from blood (not recorded which). The CDR3 region is CATSESGLNYGYTF. CDR3 nucleotides: TGTGCCACCAGTGAGTCGGGACTAAACTATGGCTACACCTTC.